The 2 T cell receptor beta chains listed next were all sequenced from one sample in a study of blood T cell repertoires in COVID-19. Clones were sequenced by immunoSEQ multiplex PCR, and TCRdb holds only the in-frame ones, with some missing. Altogether 55,000 to 65,000 clones are present, over 75% being singletons, with the ten largest covering 25% to 40%. Sequencing input: peripheral blood. The receptors here all came from a man aged 55 to 69 with COVID-19, enrolled during active disease.

The chain recombines TRBV14 with TRBJ2-2, with 7 bases lining up with TRBD1. This CDR3 comprises 16 residues. V lost 6 bases to trimming and J lost 1 base; unmatched junction nucleotides: 8. Germline CDR1 and CDR2: SGHDN and FVKESK. CDR3 in DNA: TGTGCCAGCAGGGGGACCGGGACAGAGAACACCGGGGAGCTGTTTTTT. Translation gives CASRGTGTENTGELFF.

This sequence joins TRBV29-1 and TRBJ1-4; 9 bases map to TRBD1. V gave up 5 bases and J gave up 8 bases; unmatched junction bases: 6. The CDR3 totals 13 residues. Per germline, CDR1 SQVTM and CDR2 ANQGSEA. The CDR3 coding sequence is TGCAGCGTTTCGGACAGGGGACAAGAAAAACTGTTTTTT. Its protein product is CSVSDRGQEKLFF.